Listed here is a single TCR beta chain. Its matching antigen is unknown. Assay: immunoSEQ multiplex PCR; the TCRdb copy retains only in-frame clones and omits some. The sample lists some 15,000 clones, 83% seen once, with 3.8% in the top ten. This specimen belongs to a study of graft-versus-host responses after intestinal transplantation. Points from the study as a whole: Present in recipient marrow, GvH clones included some that appeared first in ileum or blood. Early post-transplant HvG declines were associated with peak circulating GvH clone levels.

The CDR3 contains 13 residues. Germline V lookup: CDR1 MNHNY, CDR2 SVGAGI (reference sequence). V was clipped by 5 bases and J by 4 bases, with 11 bases between them. Tissue from the graft was processed to free its intraepithelial and lamina propria lymphocytes. The specimen comprised ileum tissue, sampled 584 days after intestinal transplantation. This TCR derives from a human patient who received an intestinal transplant, so some T cells may come from the graft donor. The V call is TRBV6-6, the J call TRBJ1-2; D not resolved. CDR3 sequence (DNA): TGTGCCAGCAGTATGGACGGAGGCTATGGCTACACCTTC. Protein sequence: CASSMDGGYGYTF.